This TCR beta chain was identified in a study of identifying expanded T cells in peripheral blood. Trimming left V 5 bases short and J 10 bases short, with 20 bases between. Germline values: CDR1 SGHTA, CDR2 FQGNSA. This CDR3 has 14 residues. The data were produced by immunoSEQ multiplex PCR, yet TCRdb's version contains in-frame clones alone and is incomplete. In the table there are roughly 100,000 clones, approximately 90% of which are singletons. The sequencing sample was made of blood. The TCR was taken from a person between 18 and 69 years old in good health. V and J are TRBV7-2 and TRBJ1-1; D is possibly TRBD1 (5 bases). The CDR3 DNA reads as TGTGCCAGCAGCCTAAGCGGCAGGGCGCGGGCAGCTTTCTTT. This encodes CASSLSGRARAAFF.